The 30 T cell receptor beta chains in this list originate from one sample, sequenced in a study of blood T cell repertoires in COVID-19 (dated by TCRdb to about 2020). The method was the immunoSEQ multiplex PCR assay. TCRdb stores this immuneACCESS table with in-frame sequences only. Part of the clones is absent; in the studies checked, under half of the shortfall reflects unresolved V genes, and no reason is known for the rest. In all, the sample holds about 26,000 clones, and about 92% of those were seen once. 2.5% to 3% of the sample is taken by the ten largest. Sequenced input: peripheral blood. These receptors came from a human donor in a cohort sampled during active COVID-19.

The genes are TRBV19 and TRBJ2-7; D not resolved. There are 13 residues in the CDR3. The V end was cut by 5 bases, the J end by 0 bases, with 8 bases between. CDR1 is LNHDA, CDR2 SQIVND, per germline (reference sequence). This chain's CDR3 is CASSPRGSYEQYV. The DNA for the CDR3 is TGTGCCAGTAGTCCCCGAGGCTCCTACGAGCAGTACGTC.

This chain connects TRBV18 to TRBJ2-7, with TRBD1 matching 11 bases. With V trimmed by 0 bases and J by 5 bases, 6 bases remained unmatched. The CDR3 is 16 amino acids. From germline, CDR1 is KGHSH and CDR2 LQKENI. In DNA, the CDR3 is TGTGCCAGCTCACCACCCGGGGGACAGGGGGGAAACGAGCAGTACTTC. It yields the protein CASSPPGGQGGNEQYF.

CDR3 DNA sequence: TGTGCCAGCAGTTTCCTAACAGGGGCGACGAACACTGAAGCTTTCTTT. Protein sequence: CASSFLTGATNTEAFF. The J gene is TRBJ1-1, the V gene TRBV27; TRBD1 matches 7 bases. Unmatched junction bases numbered 8, after V lost 3 bases and J lost 1 base. In germline, CDR1 is MNHEY, CDR2 SMNVEV (reference sequence). The CDR3 is made up of 16 amino acids.

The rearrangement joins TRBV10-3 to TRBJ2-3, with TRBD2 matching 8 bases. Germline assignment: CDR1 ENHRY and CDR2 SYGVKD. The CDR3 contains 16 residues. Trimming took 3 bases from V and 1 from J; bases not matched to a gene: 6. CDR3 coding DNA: TGTGCCATCAGTGAACGGGGCGGGGGGCGCACAGATACGCAGTATTTT. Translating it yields CAISERGGGRTDTQYF.

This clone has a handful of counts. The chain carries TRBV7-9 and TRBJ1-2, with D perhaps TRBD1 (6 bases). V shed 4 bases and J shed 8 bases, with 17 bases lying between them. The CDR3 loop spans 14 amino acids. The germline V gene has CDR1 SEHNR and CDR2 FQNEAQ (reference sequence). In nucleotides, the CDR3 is TGTGCCAGCAGCTCAAGGGCAGGGGAGGGAGGCTACACCTTC. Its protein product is CASSSRAGEGGYTF.

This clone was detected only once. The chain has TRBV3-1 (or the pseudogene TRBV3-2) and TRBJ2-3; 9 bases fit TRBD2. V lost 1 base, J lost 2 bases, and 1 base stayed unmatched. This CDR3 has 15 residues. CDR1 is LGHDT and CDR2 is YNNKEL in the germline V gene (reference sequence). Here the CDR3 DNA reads TGTGCCAGCAGCCAAGGCGGGGGGGTCACAGATACGCAGTATTTT. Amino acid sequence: CASSQGGGVTDTQYF.

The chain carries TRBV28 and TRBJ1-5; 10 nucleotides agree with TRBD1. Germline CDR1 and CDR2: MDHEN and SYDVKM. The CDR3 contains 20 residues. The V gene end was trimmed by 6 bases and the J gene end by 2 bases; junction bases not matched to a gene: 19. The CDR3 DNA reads TGTGCCAGCAGCGGTCTCCGGGACAGGGGCATAAATTGGGGCAATCAGCCCCAGCATTTT. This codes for CASSGLRDRGINWGNQPQHF.

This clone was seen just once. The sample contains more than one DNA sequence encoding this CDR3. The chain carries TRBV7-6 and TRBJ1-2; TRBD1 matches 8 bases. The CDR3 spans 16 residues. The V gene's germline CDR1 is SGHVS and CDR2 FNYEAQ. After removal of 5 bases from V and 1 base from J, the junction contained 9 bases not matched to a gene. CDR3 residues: CASSTGDRRDNYGYTF. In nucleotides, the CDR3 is TGTGCCAGCAGCACAGGGGACAGGAGAGATAACTATGGCTACACCTTC. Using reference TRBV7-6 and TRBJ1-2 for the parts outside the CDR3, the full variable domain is GAGVSQSPRYKVTKRGQDVALRCDPISGHVSLYWYRQALGQGPEFLTYFNYEAQQDKSGLPNDRFSAERPEGSISTLTIQRTEQRDSAMYRCASSTGDRRDNYGYTFGSGTRLTVV.

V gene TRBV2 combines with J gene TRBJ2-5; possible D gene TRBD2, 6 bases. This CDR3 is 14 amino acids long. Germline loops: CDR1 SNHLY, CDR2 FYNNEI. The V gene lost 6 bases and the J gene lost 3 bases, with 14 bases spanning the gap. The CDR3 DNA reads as TGTGCCAGCAGGGCCACCCCGGGGGAAGAGACCCAGTACTTC. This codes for CASRATPGEETQYF.

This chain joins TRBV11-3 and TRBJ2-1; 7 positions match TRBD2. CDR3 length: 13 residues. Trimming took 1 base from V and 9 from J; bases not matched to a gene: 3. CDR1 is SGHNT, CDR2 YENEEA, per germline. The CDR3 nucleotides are TGTGCCAGCAGCTTAGTACGGGGGGTTGAGCAGTTCTTC. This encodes CASSLVRGVEQFF.

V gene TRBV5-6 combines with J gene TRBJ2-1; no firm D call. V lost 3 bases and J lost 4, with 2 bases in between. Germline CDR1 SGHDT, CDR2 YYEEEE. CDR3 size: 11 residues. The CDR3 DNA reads TGTGCCAGCAGCTCGTACAATGAGCAGTTCTTC. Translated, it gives CASSSYNEQFF.

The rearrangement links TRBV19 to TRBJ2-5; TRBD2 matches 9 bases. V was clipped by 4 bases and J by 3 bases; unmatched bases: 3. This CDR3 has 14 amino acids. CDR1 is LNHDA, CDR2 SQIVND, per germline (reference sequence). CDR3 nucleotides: TGTGCCAGTAGTACAGGACTAGCGAAAGAGACCCAGTACTTC. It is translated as CASSTGLAKETQYF.

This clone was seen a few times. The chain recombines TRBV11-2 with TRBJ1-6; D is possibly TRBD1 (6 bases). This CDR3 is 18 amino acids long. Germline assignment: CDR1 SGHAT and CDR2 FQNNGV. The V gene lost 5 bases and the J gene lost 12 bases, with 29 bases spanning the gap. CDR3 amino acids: CASSRTGTLAPISGPLHF. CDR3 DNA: TGTGCCAGCAGCAGAACCGGGACACTGGCTCCGATCTCGGGACCCCTCCACTTT.

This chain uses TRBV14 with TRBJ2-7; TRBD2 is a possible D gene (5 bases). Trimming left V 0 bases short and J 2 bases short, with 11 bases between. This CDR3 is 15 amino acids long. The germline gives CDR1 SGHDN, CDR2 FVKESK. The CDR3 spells CASSQDLQRAYEQYF. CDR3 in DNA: TGTGCCAGCAGCCAAGATCTCCAGAGGGCCTACGAGCAGTACTTC.

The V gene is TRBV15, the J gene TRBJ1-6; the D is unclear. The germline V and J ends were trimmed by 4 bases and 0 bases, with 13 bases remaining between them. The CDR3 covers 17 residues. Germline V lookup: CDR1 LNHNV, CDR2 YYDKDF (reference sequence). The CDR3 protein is CATSTSGFSSYNSPLHF. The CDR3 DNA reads TGTGCCACCAGCACCTCGGGTTTCAGCTCCTATAATTCACCCCTCCACTTT.

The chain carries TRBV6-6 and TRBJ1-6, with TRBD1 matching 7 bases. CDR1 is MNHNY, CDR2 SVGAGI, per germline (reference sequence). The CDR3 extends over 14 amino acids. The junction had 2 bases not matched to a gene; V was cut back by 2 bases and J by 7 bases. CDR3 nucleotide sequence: TGTGCCAGCAGTTACACAGGGGAGAATTCACCCCTCCACTTT. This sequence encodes CASSYTGENSPLHF.

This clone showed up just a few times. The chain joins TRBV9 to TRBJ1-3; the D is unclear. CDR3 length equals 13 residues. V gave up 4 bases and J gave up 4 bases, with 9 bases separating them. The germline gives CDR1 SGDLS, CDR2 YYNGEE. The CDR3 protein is CASSPTSGNTIYF. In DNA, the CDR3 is TGTGCCAGCAGCCCAACTAGCGGAAACACCATATATTTT.

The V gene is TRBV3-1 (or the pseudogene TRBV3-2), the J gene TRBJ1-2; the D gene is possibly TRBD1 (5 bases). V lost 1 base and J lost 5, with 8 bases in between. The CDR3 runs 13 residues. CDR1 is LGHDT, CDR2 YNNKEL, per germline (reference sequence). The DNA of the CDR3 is TGTGCCAGCAGCCAAGCAGGGTCTTATGGCTACACCTTC. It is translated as CASSQAGSYGYTF.

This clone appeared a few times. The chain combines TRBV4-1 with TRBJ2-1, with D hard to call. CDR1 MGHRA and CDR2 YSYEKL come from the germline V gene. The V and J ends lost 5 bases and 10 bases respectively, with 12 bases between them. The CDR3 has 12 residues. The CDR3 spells CASSSIPQEQFF. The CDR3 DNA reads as TGCGCCAGCAGCTCAATCCCCCAGGAGCAGTTCTTC.

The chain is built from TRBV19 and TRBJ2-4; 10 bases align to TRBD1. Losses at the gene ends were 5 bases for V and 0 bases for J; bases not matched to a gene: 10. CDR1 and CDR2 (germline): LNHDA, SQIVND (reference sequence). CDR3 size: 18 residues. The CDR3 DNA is TGTGCCAGTAGTCCCACGGCCGGGACAGGGGCAGCCAAAAACATTCAGTACTTC. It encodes CASSPTAGTGAAKNIQYF.

The CDR3 DNA is TGCGCCAGCAGCCAAGTTTTCGACAGGGGGCGGGTTACGAATTCACCCCTCCACTTT. Encoded protein: CASSQVFDRGRVTNSPLHF. V gene TRBV4-1 combines with J gene TRBJ1-6; 10 bases agree with TRBD1. CDR3 length equals 19 residues. Germline CDR1 MGHRA, CDR2 YSYEKL. J gave up 7 bases and V 1 base, and 13 bases lay outside the gene matches.

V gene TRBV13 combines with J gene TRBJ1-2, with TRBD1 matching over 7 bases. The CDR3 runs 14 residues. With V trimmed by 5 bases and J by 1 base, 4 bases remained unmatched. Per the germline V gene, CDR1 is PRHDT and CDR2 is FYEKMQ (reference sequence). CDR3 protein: CASSGRDSNYGYTF. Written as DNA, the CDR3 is TGTGCCAGCAGCGGACGGGACAGTAACTATGGCTACACCTTC.

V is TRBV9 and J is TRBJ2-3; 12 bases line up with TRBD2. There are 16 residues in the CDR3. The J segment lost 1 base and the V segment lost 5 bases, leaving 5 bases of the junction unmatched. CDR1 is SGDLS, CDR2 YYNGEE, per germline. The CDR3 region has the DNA TGTGCCAGCAGTGCTAGACTAGCGGGGGGCACAGATACGCAGTATTTT. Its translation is CASSARLAGGTDTQYF.

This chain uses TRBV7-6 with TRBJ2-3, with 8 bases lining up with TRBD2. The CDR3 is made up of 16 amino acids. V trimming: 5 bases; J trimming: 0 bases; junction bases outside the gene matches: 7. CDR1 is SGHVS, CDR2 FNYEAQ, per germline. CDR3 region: CASSPIAGTSTDTQYF. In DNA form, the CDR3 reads TGTGCCAGCAGCCCAATAGCGGGGACTAGCACAGATACGCAGTATTTT.

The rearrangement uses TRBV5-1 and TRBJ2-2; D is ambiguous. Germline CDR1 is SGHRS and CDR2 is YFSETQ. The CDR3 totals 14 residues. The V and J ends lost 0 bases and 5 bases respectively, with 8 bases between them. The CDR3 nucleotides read TGCGCCAGCAGCTTGGAGCCGGGTACCGGGGAGCTGTTTTTT. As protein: CASSLEPGTGELFF.

CDR3 DNA: TGTGCCAGCACCCGTATCCCCCCTGAAGCTTTCTTT. Encoded protein: CASTRIPPEAFF. The chain carries TRBV11-2 and TRBJ1-1; D call uncertain. The CDR3 contains 12 residues. Trimming left V 7 bases short and J 6 bases short, with 12 bases between. Per the germline V gene, CDR1 is SGHAT and CDR2 is FQNNGV.

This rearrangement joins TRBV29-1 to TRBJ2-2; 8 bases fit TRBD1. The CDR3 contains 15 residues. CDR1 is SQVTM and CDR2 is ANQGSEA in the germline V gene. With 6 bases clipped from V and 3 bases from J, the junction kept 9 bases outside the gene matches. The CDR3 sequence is CSVLQGVLDTGELFF. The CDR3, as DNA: TGCAGCGTGCTACAGGGGGTTCTTGACACCGGGGAGCTGTTTTTT.

CDR3 amino acids: CASRQTGGSEQYV. The CDR3 bases are TGTGCCAGTAGGCAGACAGGGGGCTCCGAGCAGTACGTC. V gene TRBV19 combines with J gene TRBJ2-7; 10 nucleotides agree with TRBD1. This CDR3 contains 13 residues. Losses at the gene ends were 6 bases for V and 6 bases for J; bases not matched to a gene: 5. Germline loops: CDR1 LNHDA, CDR2 SQIVND (reference sequence).

The CDR3 spells CSASRDSPYEQYF. In DNA form, the CDR3 reads TGCAGTGCTAGTAGGGACAGTCCCTACGAGCAGTACTTC. The J gene is TRBJ2-7, the V gene TRBV20-1; 7 bases align to TRBD1. V shed 3 bases and J 2 bases; nucleotides not matched to a gene: 4. This CDR3 spans 13 amino acids. The germline V gene encodes CDR1 DFQATT and CDR2 SNEGSKA (reference sequence).

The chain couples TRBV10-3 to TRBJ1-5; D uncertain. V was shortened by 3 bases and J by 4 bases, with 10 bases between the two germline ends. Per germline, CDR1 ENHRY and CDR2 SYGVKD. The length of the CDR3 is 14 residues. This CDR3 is CAISDVRGNQPQHF. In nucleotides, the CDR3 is TGTGCCATCAGTGATGTTCGGGGAAATCAGCCCCAGCATTTT.